Listed below are T cell receptor beta chains from one sample, sequenced in a study of blood T cell repertoires in COVID-19. The table came from immunoSEQ multiplex PCR; TCRdb's copy has only in-frame clones and leaves some out. The top ten clones hold over 10% of a sample with under 150,000 clones, 84% of them seen once. The sample was peripheral blood. Source of these receptors: a human donor in a cohort sampled during active COVID-19. The CDR3 runs from the conserved cysteine through the conserved F or W. D genes are given only for firm matches. Clone size is stated in some rows and not others, as once, few, many or a class when expanded.

TGTGCCAGCAGTTACGGGGCCCTGAACACTGAAGCTTTCTTT,CASSYGALNTEAFF,TRBV6-6,TRBJ1-1,14,-,-
TGTGCCTGGAGCCCTCGGGATTCTAATTCACCCCTCCACTTT,CAWSPRDSNSPLHF,TRBV30,TRBJ1-6,14,-,-
TGTGCCAGCAGTGACAGGGATATCCAAAACATTCAGTACTTC,CASSDRDIQNIQYF,TRBV6-1,TRBJ2-4,14,-,-
TGTGCCAGCAGTGAGGGGGGGCTGGCTCAGCCCCAGCATTTT,CASSEGGLAQPQHF,TRBV2,TRBJ1-5,14,-,-
TGTGCCAGCAGCGGGCCCTCACGTGGCCTCAATCAGCCCCAGCATTTT,CASSGPSRGLNQPQHF,TRBV7-9,TRBJ1-5,16,-,-
TGTGCCAGTACCAGAGGGAGCAATCAGCCCCAGCATTTT,CASTRGSNQPQHF,TRBV19,TRBJ1-5,13,-,-
TGCGCCAGCAGCCCGGCCGGGACGGGAGATTATGGCTACACCTTC,CASSPAGTGDYGYTF,TRBV5-1,TRBJ1-2,15,-,-
TGTGCCAGCAGCCAACAGGGGGCGAACACTGAAGCTTTCTTT,CASSQQGANTEAFF,TRBV14,TRBJ1-1,14,-,TRBD1
TGTGCCAGCAGCTTAAGGGGCATGAACACTGAAGCTTTCTTT,CASSLRGMNTEAFF,TRBV5-4,TRBJ1-1,14,-,-
TGTGCCAGTAGTACAACAGGGCCCCGACAGCCCCAGCATTTT,CASSTTGPRQPQHF,TRBV19,TRBJ1-5,14,few,-
TGTGCCAGCAGCCGCGGCCTAGGGGGTTACTATGGCTACACCTTC,CASSRGLGGYYGYTF,TRBV3-1/TRBV3-2,TRBJ1-2,15,-,-
TGCGCCAGCAGCCAAGCCAGCGGGGTGTGGACCGGGGAGCTGTTTTTT,CASSQASGVWTGELFF,TRBV4-1,TRBJ2-2,16,few,TRBD2
TGTGCCAGCAGTTACGACAACAGCAATCAGCCCCAGCATTTT,CASSYDNSNQPQHF,TRBV6-5,TRBJ1-5,14,-,-
TGTGCCATCAAATCGAGGGACAGGGTCAATGAGCAGTTCTTC,CAIKSRDRVNEQFF,TRBV10-3,TRBJ2-1,14,-,TRBD1
TGTGCCAGCATGACCGACAGGGCCGGGTTGGAGCAGTACTTC,CASMTDRAGLEQYF,TRBV6-5,TRBJ2-7,14,-,TRBD1
TGTGCCAGTAGTATAGATAGAGGCTATCCTGAAGCTTTCTTT,CASSIDRGYPEAFF,TRBV19,TRBJ1-1,14,-,-
TGCGCCAGCAGCATCGAGGGGGTTGGGGCCAACGTCCTGACTTTC,CASSIEGVGANVLTF,TRBV5-1,TRBJ2-6,15,-,-
TGTGCCAGCAGTTTACGGAGCTCCTACAATGAGCAGTTCTTC,CASSLRSSYNEQFF,TRBV27,TRBJ2-1,14,-,-
TGTGCCAGCAGTGCGACCGGGACTAGTCGTGAGACCCAGTACTTC,CASSATGTSRETQYF,TRBV25-1,TRBJ2-5,15,-,TRBD2
TGTGCCAGCAGTTCAACAGGGCGATGGGGCAATCAGCCCCAGCATTTT,CASSSTGRWGNQPQHF,TRBV6-2/TRBV6-3,TRBJ1-5,16,-,-
TGTGCCAGCAGTTTAGTCCAGGGGGTGGTGAACACTGAAGCTTTCTTT,CASSLVQGVVNTEAFF,TRBV6-6,TRBJ1-1,16,-,TRBD1
TGTGCCAGCAGCCAAGGAGGGCCTGACTACGAGCAGTACTTC,CASSQGGPDYEQYF,TRBV13,TRBJ2-7,14,-,-
TGTGCCACCAGTGACGGGACTAGACGGAATGAGCAGTTCTTC,CATSDGTRRNEQFF,TRBV24-1,TRBJ2-1,14,-,TRBD2
TGTGCCAGCCAGAGACCGTCCGGGGGAGGCGAGCAGTACTTC,CASQRPSGGGEQYF,TRBV19,TRBJ2-7,14,-,-
TGCGCCAGCAGCCAAGAAGGGAGACAGGGGGCTTACGAGCAGTACTTC,CASSQEGRQGAYEQYF,TRBV4-1,TRBJ2-7,16,-,TRBD1
TGTGCCAGCAGCCCCAGGGGATATGGCTACACCTTC,CASSPRGYGYTF,TRBV3-1/TRBV3-2,TRBJ1-2,12,-,-
TGCAGTGCTACTCTCAGGGGAATAGCTTTCTTT,CSATLRGIAFF,TRBV20-1,TRBJ1-1,11,-,-
TGTGCCAGCAGCCTACAGGGATTCTATGGCTACACCTTC,CASSLQGFYGYTF,TRBV5-5,TRBJ1-2,13,-,-
TGTGCCACCAAGCACAGGGTATACAATGAGCAGTTCTTC,CATKHRVYNEQFF,TRBV15,TRBJ2-1,13,-,-
TGTGCCAGCAGAGAAGGGGTCTCGGGTCAGCCCCAGCATTTT,CASREGVSGQPQHF,TRBV6-1,TRBJ1-5,14,-,-
TGTGCCAGTAGTACCGACAGCTATATGAACACTGAAGCTTTCTTT,CASSTDSYMNTEAFF,TRBV19,TRBJ1-1,15,-,-
TGTGCCAGCAGCCCACCCGCAGAGGCCTGGGGGCCTGGCTATGGCTACACCTTC,CASSPPAEAWGPGYGYTF,TRBV7-9,TRBJ1-2,18,-,-
TGTGCCTGGAGTACTGGCAATCAGCCCCAGCATTTT,CAWSTGNQPQHF,TRBV30,TRBJ1-5,12,-,-
TGTGCCAGCAGATCAGGGACAGGTCATGGCTACACCTTC,CASRSGTGHGYTF,TRBV12-3/TRBV12-4,TRBJ1-2,13,-,TRBD1
TGTGCCAGCAGCCGCCCCCAGGGTTTAGCGGGGGGAGCCAAAAACATTCAGTACTTC,CASSRPQGLAGGAKNIQYF,TRBV3-1/TRBV3-2,TRBJ2-4,19,-,TRBD2
TGTGCCAGCTCATCAAAGACAGGGAGCAATCAGCCCCAGCATTTT,CASSSKTGSNQPQHF,TRBV18,TRBJ1-5,15,few,TRBD1
TGCGCCAGCAGCCTTCGAGGGGGTGCGGCGAGCACAGATACGCAGTATTTT,CASSLRGGAASTDTQYF,TRBV4-1,TRBJ2-3,17,-,-
TGTGCCAGCAGCCAAACTCCGGGACAGGGATATGGCTACACCTTC,CASSQTPGQGYGYTF,TRBV14,TRBJ1-2,15,-,TRBD1
TGCGCCAGCAGCTTGGAATTACAGGGGATCGTAGCTTTCTTT,CASSLELQGIVAFF,TRBV5-1,TRBJ1-1,14,-,TRBD1
TGTGCCACCAGCGTCCAGGAAAAGACCGGGGAGCTGTTTTTT,CATSVQEKTGELFF,TRBV15,TRBJ2-2,14,-,-
TGTGCCAGTACAATAGGGGTCAATGAGCAGTTCTTC,CASTIGVNEQFF,TRBV25-1,TRBJ2-1,12,few,-
TGTGCCAGCAGCTTAGATCAGGGGGCATCCACCGGGGAGCTGTTTTTT,CASSLDQGASTGELFF,TRBV11-2,TRBJ2-2,16,-,TRBD1
TGCGCCAGCAGCCCCGGGACAGCCGAAGCTTTCTTT,CASSPGTAEAFF,TRBV5-1,TRBJ1-1,12,-,TRBD1
TGCGCCAGCAGCTTCGGTTGGGGGACAGGGGTTAACACCGGGGAGCTGTTTTTT,CASSFGWGTGVNTGELFF,TRBV5-1,TRBJ2-2,18,once,TRBD1
TGCGCCAGCAGCAAAACCGGGACTTACTCTGAAGCTTTCTTT,CASSKTGTYSEAFF,TRBV4-1,TRBJ1-1,14,-,-
TGTGCCAGCAGCGTAGCGGTGACACCGATCTACGAGCAGTACTTC,CASSVAVTPIYEQYF,TRBV9,TRBJ2-7,15,-,-
TGTGCCAGCAGCGTGACCCCCCGGGGTGAAGCTTTCTTT,CASSVTPRGEAFF,TRBV9,TRBJ1-1,13,-,-
TGTGCCACCAGCAGGGGACCCTCGGGGGATGCAACTGGCTACACCTTC,CATSRGPSGDATGYTF,TRBV15,TRBJ1-2,16,-,-